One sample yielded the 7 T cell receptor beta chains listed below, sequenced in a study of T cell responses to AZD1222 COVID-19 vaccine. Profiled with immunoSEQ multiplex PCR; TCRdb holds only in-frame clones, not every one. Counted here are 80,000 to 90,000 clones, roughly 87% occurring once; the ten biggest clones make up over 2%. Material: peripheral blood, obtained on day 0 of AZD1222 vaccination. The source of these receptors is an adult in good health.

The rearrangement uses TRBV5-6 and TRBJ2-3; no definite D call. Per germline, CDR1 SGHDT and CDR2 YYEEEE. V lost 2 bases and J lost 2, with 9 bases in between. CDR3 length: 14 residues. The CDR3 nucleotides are TGTGCCAGCAGCTTTCGGACGGTCACAGATACGCAGTATTTT. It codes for CASSFRTVTDTQYF.

This CDR3 reads CASSDAVPKTEAFF. The CDR3 coding sequence is TGTGCCAGCAGTGATGCAGTCCCCAAGACTGAAGCTTTCTTT. The V call is TRBV6-1, the J call TRBJ1-1, with D unclear. Trimming removed 3 bases at V and 5 bases at J, with 13 bases between. Germline CDR1 is MNHNS and CDR2 is SASEGT. This CDR3 spans 14 amino acids.

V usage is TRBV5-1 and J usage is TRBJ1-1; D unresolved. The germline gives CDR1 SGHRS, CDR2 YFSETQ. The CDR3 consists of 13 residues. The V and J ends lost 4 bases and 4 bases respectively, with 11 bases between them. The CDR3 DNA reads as TGCGCCAGCAGCCAGGAGTCTGGCACTGAAGCTTTCTTT. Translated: CASSQESGTEAFF.

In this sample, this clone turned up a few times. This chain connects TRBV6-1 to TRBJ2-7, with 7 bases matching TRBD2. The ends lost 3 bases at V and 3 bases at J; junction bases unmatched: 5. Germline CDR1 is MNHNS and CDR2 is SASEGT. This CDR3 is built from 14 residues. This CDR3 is CASSEMWGGYEQYF. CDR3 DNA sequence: TGTGCCAGCAGTGAGATGTGGGGGGGCTACGAGCAGTACTTC.

The CDR3 sequence: CASSVASGGSTDTQYF. Written as DNA, the CDR3 is TGTGCCAGCAGCGTAGCTTCCGGGGGGAGCACAGATACGCAGTATTTT. The chain employs TRBV9 and TRBJ2-3; 7 bases agree with TRBD2. Losses at the gene ends were 0 bases for V and 0 bases for J; bases not matched to a gene: 4. Germline values: CDR1 SGDLS, CDR2 YYNGEE. The CDR3 consists of 16 residues.

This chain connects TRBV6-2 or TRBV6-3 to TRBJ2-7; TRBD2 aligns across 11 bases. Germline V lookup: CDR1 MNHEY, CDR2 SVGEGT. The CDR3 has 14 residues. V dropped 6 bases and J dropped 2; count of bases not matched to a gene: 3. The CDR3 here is CASSRSGRAYEQYF. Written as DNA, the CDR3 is TGTGCCAGCAGCCGTAGCGGGAGGGCCTACGAGCAGTACTTC.

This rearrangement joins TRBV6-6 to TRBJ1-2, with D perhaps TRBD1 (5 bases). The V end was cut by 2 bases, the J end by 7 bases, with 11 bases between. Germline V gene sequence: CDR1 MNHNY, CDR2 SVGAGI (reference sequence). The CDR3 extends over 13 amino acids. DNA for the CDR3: TGTGCCAGCAGTTACGAAGGGGTTGGTGGCTACACCTTC. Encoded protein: CASSYEGVGGYTF.